The 17 T cell receptor beta chains in this list originate from one sample, sequenced in a study of Ad26.COV2.S vaccination and SARS-CoV-2 variants. Method: immunoSEQ multiplex PCR; TCRdb's copy keeps in-frame clones and lacks some. The data show some 250,000 clones, approximately 90% seen once. Treatment defined: over 15 received Ad26.COV2.S at low or high dose, single or two shots; about 5 received placebo; per-sample allocation not given. The samples were gathered on day 63 after the first injection of vaccine or placebo. The material was peripheral blood, obtained in a trial of Ad26.COV2.S vaccine versus placebo. These TCRs come from a person between 18 and 59 years old who received the Ad26.COV2.S COVID-19 vaccine or a placebo.

As regards this clone: This specimen includes other DNA sequences encoding the same CDR3. The chain recombines TRBV28 with TRBJ2-7, with TRBD1 matching 10 bases. Germline-derived CDR1 and CDR2 are MDHEN and SYDVKM. J was trimmed by 2 bases and V by 5 bases; bases with no gene match: 6. The CDR3 loop spans 15 amino acids. The CDR3 spells CASSTSGQGTYEQYF. The CDR3 bases are TGTGCCAGCAGTACATCGGGACAGGGGACCTACGAGCAGTACTTC.

This chain uses TRBV18 with TRBJ2-7; D tentatively fits TRBD1 or TRBD2 (5 bases each). The CDR3 loop spans 14 amino acids. CDR1 and CDR2 from the germline V gene are KGHSH and LQKENI. V was trimmed by 3 bases and J by 2 bases, leaving 11 bases between them. This CDR3 reads CASSPGRATYEQYF. The CDR3 nucleotides read TGTGCCAGCTCACCGGGACGGGCAACCTACGAGCAGTACTTC.

The CDR3 DNA follows: TGCGCCAGCAGCTTGGCCCAGGGGGCGTCTAATGAAAAACTGTTTTTT. It translates to CASSLAQGASNEKLFF. The chain joins TRBV5-1 to TRBJ1-4; 8 positions agree with TRBD1. The CDR3 sequence is 16 residues long. Germline-derived CDR1 and CDR2 are SGHRS and YFSETQ. Losses at the gene ends were 0 bases for V and 3 bases for J; bases not matched to a gene: 4.

This chain joins TRBV7-6 and TRBJ2-5, with 13 bases that match TRBD2. This CDR3 comprises 18 residues. CDR1 is SGHVS, CDR2 FNYEAQ, per germline. With V trimmed by 1 base and J by 4 bases, 9 bases remained unmatched. CDR3 region: CASSLVLAGGPRRETQYF. In DNA, the CDR3 is TGTGCCAGCAGCTTAGTACTAGCGGGAGGGCCTCGTCGAGAGACCCAGTACTTC.

The chain joins TRBV6-1 to TRBJ2-7, with 8 positions matching TRBD1. Germline trimming cut 1 base from V and 3 bases from J; bases unmatched to any gene: 2. This CDR3 comprises 14 residues. Germline V gene lookup returns CDR1 MNHNS and CDR2 SASEGT. For the CDR3, the DNA is TGTGCCAGCAGTGAAGGGACAGGGAACTACGAGCAGTACTTC. Protein sequence: CASSEGTGNYEQYF.

The chain couples TRBV6-5 to TRBJ2-7; D uncertain. Germline V gene lookup returns CDR1 MNHEY and CDR2 SVGAGI. This CDR3 is 12 amino acids long. V was cut by 4 bases and J by 7 bases, with 11 bases left in between. CDR3 sequence (DNA): TGTGCCAGCAGTTCCTCCCTGGCGGAGCAGTACTTC. Amino acids: CASSSSLAEQYF.

The CDR3 sequence: CASSLPYSPLHF. As DNA, the CDR3 is TGTGCCAGCAGCTTGCCCTATTCACCCCTCCACTTT. The gene calls are TRBV11-2 and TRBJ1-6; D gene unclear. This CDR3 comprises 12 residues. CDR1 SGHAT and CDR2 FQNNGV come from the germline V gene. Trimming removed 3 bases at V and 8 bases at J, with 5 bases between. Drawing the rest from reference TRBV11-2 and TRBJ1-6, the complete variable domain is EAGVAQSPRYKIIEKRQSVAFWCNPISGHATLYWYQQILGQGPKLLIQFQNNGVVDDSQLPKDRFSAERLKGVDSTLKIQPAKLEDSAVYLCASSLPYSPLHFGNGTRLTVT.

The chain recombines TRBV28 with TRBJ2-2; the D is unclear. V dropped 6 bases and J dropped 0 bases, with 11 bases sitting between them. The CDR3 consists of 15 residues. Germline CDR1 is MDHEN and CDR2 is SYDVKM. The CDR3: CASSSVGSNTGELFF. CDR3 bases: TGTGCCAGCAGCTCTGTGGGGTCGAACACCGGGGAGCTGTTTTTT.

The V and J genes are TRBV4-3 and TRBJ1-2; no firm D call. V gave up 4 bases and J gave up 0 bases, with 6 bases separating them. Looked up from germline, CDR1 is LGHNA and CDR2 is YSLEER. CDR3 length equals 13 residues. CDR3 bases: TGCGCCAGCAGCCCCCAGCCTAACTATGGCTACACCTTC. Protein product: CASSPQPNYGYTF.

The V gene is TRBV10-1, the J gene TRBJ1-1, with 8 bases identical to TRBD1. The germline gives CDR1 WNHNN, CDR2 SYGVQD (reference sequence). V was clipped by 6 bases and J by 5 bases; unmatched bases: 5. The length of the CDR3 is 13 residues. The CDR3 region is CASSGTGKTEAFF. The CDR3 DNA is TGCGCCAGCAGCGGGACAGGTAAAACTGAAGCTTTCTTT.

The table lists this clone with a count of one. The chain links TRBV28 to TRBJ2-4; D is undetermined. The length of the CDR3 is 11 residues. Germline CDR1 and CDR2: MDHEN and SYDVKM. V shed 3 bases and J shed 12 bases, with 9 bases lying between them. The CDR3 spells CASSFLKYQYF. CDR3 DNA sequence: TGTGCCAGCAGTTTTTTGAAATATCAGTACTTC.

This chain connects TRBV30 to TRBJ2-4; 7 bases line up with TRBD1. V lost 2 bases and J lost 6; bases outside the gene matches: 7. Germline CDR1 reads GTSNPN; CDR2 reads SVGIG (reference sequence). This CDR3 comprises 14 residues. CDR3 region: CAWSPDRVRNIQYF. DNA of the CDR3: TGTGCCTGGAGTCCAGACAGGGTTAGAAACATTCAGTACTTC.

This clone has a single count. The rearrangement uses TRBV27 and TRBJ1-1, with TRBD1 identical over 10 bases. Per germline, CDR1 MNHEY and CDR2 SMNVEV (reference sequence). This CDR3 contains 11 residues. After removal of 8 bases from V and 10 bases from J, the junction contained 4 bases not matched to a gene. The CDR3 nucleotides are TGTGCCAGCGACAGGGGGCTCGGAGCTTTCTTT. Residues: CASDRGLGAFF.

The chain is built from TRBV27 and TRBJ2-6; D unclear. CDR3 length equals 14 residues. Germline loops: CDR1 MNHEY, CDR2 SMNVEV (reference sequence). V was shortened by 0 bases and J by 0 bases, with 0 bases between the two germline ends. The CDR3 nucleotides are TGTGCCAGCAGTTTATCCTCTGGGGCCAACGTCCTGACTTTC. This codes for CASSLSSGANVLTF. Full variable domain (remainder filled in from reference TRBV27 and TRBJ2-6): EAQVTQNPRYLITVTGKKLTVTCSQNMNHEYMSWYRQDPGLGLRQIYYSMNVEVTDKGDVPEGYKVSRKEKRNFPLILESPSPNQTSLYFCASSLSSGANVLTFGAGSRLTVL.

The rearrangement uses TRBV7-8 and TRBJ2-7; D is possibly TRBD1 or TRBD2 (6 bases each). The germline gives CDR1 SGHVS, CDR2 FQNEAQ. The V and J ends lost 8 bases and 0 bases respectively, with 20 bases between them. This CDR3 is built from 16 residues. This chain's CDR3 is CASSPRPGGSSYEQYF. The DNA of the CDR3 is TGTGCCAGCTCCCCAAGACCCGGGGGCAGCTCCTACGAGCAGTACTTC. Using reference TRBV7-8 and TRBJ2-7 for the parts outside the CDR3, the full variable domain is GAGVSQSPRYKVAKRGQDVALRCDPISGHVSLFWYQQALGQGPEFLTYFQNEAQLDKSGLPSDRFFAERPEGSVSTLKIQRTQQEDSAVYLCASSPRPGGSSYEQYFGPGTRLTVT.

V is TRBV4-3 and J is TRBJ2-1; 9 bases map to TRBD1. V lost 0 bases to trimming and J lost 6 bases; unmatched junction nucleotides: 9. CDR1 and CDR2 (germline): LGHNA, YSLEER. This CDR3 is 17 amino acids long. The CDR3 is CASSQEVAGTGSNEQFF. DNA of the CDR3: TGCGCCAGCAGCCAAGAAGTCGCCGGGACAGGGTCCAATGAGCAGTTCTTC.

This chain uses TRBV6-1 with TRBJ1-2; a weak D match, TRBD1 (5 bases). Trimming removed 2 bases at V and 3 bases at J, with 7 bases between. The CDR3 consists of 13 residues. Per the germline V gene, CDR1 is MNHNS and CDR2 is SASEGT. CDR3 amino acids: CASSELTDYGYTF. The CDR3 nucleotides read TGTGCCAGCAGTGAACTGACAGACTATGGCTACACCTTC.